The clone carrying this T cell receptor (beta chain) was seen a handful of times. The target antigen is unknown. The sample originates from a study of CD8 T cells in ankylosing spondylitis. Overall study findings and caveats: Seemingly distinctive of ankylosing spondylitis blood was a TCR beta motif formed by eight highly homologous variants.

TCRdb analysed the 5' RACE reads with MiXCR anew, one entry per CDR3 protein. The sample consists of a few hundred thousand distinct CDR3 sequences, about 10% of them appearing once. The V and J ends lost 3 bases and 0 bases respectively, with 12 bases between them. The CDR3 extends over 15 amino acids. Germline values: CDR1 DFQATT, CDR2 SNEGSKA (reference sequence). The sequence was obtained from a male donor with ankylosing spondylitis or in good health (not recorded which). The rearrangement links TRBV20-1 to TRBJ1-5, with D possibly TRBD1 on 5 matching bases. Sequencing was carried out using blood, either unsorted or a sorted T cell fraction (not recorded which). The chain's CDR3 is CSASAGTDSNQPQHF. The DNA of the CDR3 is TGCAGTGCTAGTGCCGGGACGGATAGCAATCAGCCCCAGCATTTT.